The 27 T cell receptor beta chains listed next were all sequenced from one sample in a study of blood T cell repertoires in COVID-19. Clones were sequenced by immunoSEQ multiplex PCR, and TCRdb holds only the in-frame ones, with some missing. This table has about 140,000 clones, approximately 85% appearing once. The sample taken for sequencing was peripheral blood. The source is a man in his forties or fifties with acute or convalescent COVID-19.

This clone has only one observation. The gene calls are TRBV6-5 and TRBJ2-7; the match to TRBD2 covers 9 bases. Germline loops: CDR1 MNHEY, CDR2 SVGAGI. The CDR3 spans 16 residues. V gave up 2 bases and J gave up 7 bases; unmatched junction bases: 12. CDR3 sequence: CASSYSGASGAGEQYF. CDR3 nucleotides: TGTGCCAGCAGTTACAGCGGGGCTAGCGGGGCGGGAGAGCAGTACTTC.

The chain recombines TRBV9 with TRBJ1-5; 7 bases fit TRBD1. The CDR3 sequence is 14 residues long. V lost 3 bases and J lost 1; bases outside the gene matches: 1. CDR1 and CDR2 (germline): SGDLS, YYNGEE. CDR3 DNA sequence: TGTGCCAGCAGCGGGGGACAGAGCAATCAGCCCCAGCATTTT. As protein: CASSGGQSNQPQHF.

The chain recombines TRBV2 with TRBJ2-7; TRBD2 agrees at 10 bases. The J segment lost 3 bases and the V segment lost 7 bases, leaving 3 bases of the junction unmatched. This CDR3 contains 13 residues. Germline assignment: CDR1 SNHLY and CDR2 FYNNEI. The CDR3 coding sequence is TGTGCCAGCATCACTAGCGGGAACTACGAGCAGTACTTC. It codes for CASITSGNYEQYF.

This clone turned up a few times. For the CDR3, the DNA is TGTGCCAGCAGTTATGGCCTCCACGAGCAGTACTTC. This translates into CASSYGLHEQYF. The chain has TRBV6-2 or TRBV6-3 and TRBJ2-7; no clear D. The V and J ends lost 3 bases and 5 bases respectively, with 8 bases between them. The CDR3 length is 12 residues. CDR1 is MNHEY and CDR2 is SVGEGT in the germline V gene.

For this clone: The identical CDR3 is also encoded by other nucleotide sequences in the sample. The chain employs TRBV19 and TRBJ2-1; TRBD2 matches at 8 bases. Germline V gives CDR1 LNHDA, CDR2 SQIVND (reference sequence). This CDR3 is built from 14 residues. The V segment lost 1 base and the J segment 7 bases; nucleotides outside the gene matches: 3. The CDR3 is CASSIAGGPNEQFF. DNA of the CDR3: TGTGCCAGTAGTATAGCGGGAGGGCCAAATGAGCAGTTCTTC.

V is TRBV3-1 (or the pseudogene TRBV3-2) and J is TRBJ2-7, with 9 bases that match TRBD1. Germline values: CDR1 LGHDT, CDR2 YNNKEL (reference sequence). V lost 3 bases, J lost 3 bases, and 6 bases stayed unmatched. This CDR3 contains 15 residues. CDR3 loop: CASSQGDREVYEQYF. DNA for the CDR3: TGTGCCAGCAGCCAGGGGGACAGGGAAGTCTACGAGCAGTACTTC.

The chain joins TRBV6-5 to TRBJ2-3; 8 nucleotides match TRBD2. V lost 6 bases, J lost 8 bases, and 13 bases stayed unmatched. From germline, CDR1 is MNHEY and CDR2 SVGAGI. The CDR3 runs to 15 residues. DNA of the CDR3: TGTGCCAGCAGCGGGACTAGTGGGTGGAGTGGTACGCAGTATTTT. Translation gives CASSGTSGWSGTQYF.

This clone turned up a few times. J is TRBJ1-4 and V is TRBV6-5, with 8 bases lining up with TRBD1. The germline CDR1 and CDR2 sequences are MNHEY and SVGAGI. The V gene end was trimmed by 0 bases and the J gene end by 8 bases; junction bases not matched to a gene: 5. The CDR3 has 15 residues. For the CDR3, the DNA is TGTGCCAGCAGTTACTCGAGAGACAGGGGCGAAAAACTGTTTTTT. Translation gives CASSYSRDRGEKLFF.

The V and J genes are TRBV7-8 and TRBJ2-7; 9 nucleotides match TRBD1. The germline V gene encodes CDR1 SGHVS and CDR2 FQNEAQ. The CDR3 contains 15 residues. The J segment lost 0 bases and the V segment lost 4 bases, leaving 4 bases of the junction unmatched. The CDR3 sequence is CASSWGQGASYEQYF. CDR3 nucleotide sequence: TGTGCCAGCAGCTGGGGACAGGGAGCCTCCTACGAGCAGTACTTC.

This clone was counted once. The V call is TRBV4-2, the J call TRBJ2-3, with D possibly TRBD2 on 6 matching bases. The CDR3 consists of 15 residues. In germline, CDR1 is LGHNA, CDR2 YNFKEQ. V lost 0 bases to trimming and J lost 6 bases, with 13 bases between them. CDR3 sequence (DNA): TGTGCCAGCAGCCAAGATCGCGGGCTAGCGGATACGCAGTATTTT. Its protein product is CASSQDRGLADTQYF.

J is TRBJ1-5 and V is TRBV5-6; 7 bases are shared with TRBD1. After removal of 0 bases from V and 1 base from J, the junction contained 4 bases not matched to a gene. The CDR3 contains 16 residues. CDR1 and CDR2 from the germline V gene are SGHDT and YYEEEE. The CDR3 nucleotides read TGTGCCAGCAGCTTGGGGGACAGAGTGAGCAATCAGCCCCAGCATTTT. Translating it yields CASSLGDRVSNQPQHF.

This clone showed up just a few times. V gene TRBV10-3 combines with J gene TRBJ2-1; perhaps TRBD2 as D (5 bases). V dropped 0 bases and J dropped 6 bases, with 12 bases sitting between them. Germline assignment: CDR1 ENHRY and CDR2 SYGVKD. The CDR3 is 15 residues long. The CDR3 region has the DNA TGTGCCATCAGTGAGTCCGCAACTAGATCCAATGAGCAGTTCTTC. Translation gives CAISESATRSNEQFF.

V gene TRBV19 combines with J gene TRBJ1-2; 9 positions match TRBD1. Germline lookup yields CDR1 LNHDA and CDR2 SQIVND (reference sequence). With 10 bases clipped from V and 4 bases from J, the junction kept 10 bases outside the gene matches. The CDR3 has 14 residues. The CDR3 protein is CATGELTGGYGYTF. Here the CDR3 DNA reads TGTGCCACCGGTGAATTGACAGGGGGCTATGGCTACACCTTC.

J is TRBJ2-5 and V is TRBV2; 9 bases line up with TRBD2. Germline-derived CDR1 and CDR2 are SNHLY and FYNNEI. The J segment lost 3 bases and the V segment lost 3 bases, leaving 5 bases of the junction unmatched. The CDR3 is 15 residues long. The CDR3 region has the DNA TGTGCCAGCAGTGATCCCATAGCGGGGGAAGAGACCCAGTACTTC. This codes for CASSDPIAGEETQYF.

The chain is built from TRBV5-6 and TRBJ2-7, with D maybe TRBD1 (5 bases). From germline, CDR1 is SGHDT and CDR2 YYEEEE. This CDR3 has 15 amino acids. Trimming took 2 bases from V and 3 from J, leaving 15 bases between them. Written as DNA, the CDR3 is TGTGCCAGCAGCTTACTGACGGACACCAACTACGAGCAGTACTTC. Protein product: CASSLLTDTNYEQYF.

V usage is TRBV18 and J usage is TRBJ1-2; TRBD1 is a possible D gene (5 bases). With 1 base removed from V and 4 bases from J, the gap between germline ends came to 7 bases. This CDR3 contains 13 residues. Germline assignment: CDR1 KGHSH and CDR2 LQKENI. CDR3 DNA sequence: TGTGCCAGCTCACCACGGGGGGGCTATGGCTACACCTTC. Translated, it gives CASSPRGGYGYTF.

This chain joins TRBV3-1 (or the pseudogene TRBV3-2) and TRBJ2-3; no clear D. The CDR3 has 14 residues. V lost 1 base, J lost 2 bases, and 7 bases lay in between. Germline loops: CDR1 LGHDT, CDR2 YNNKEL (reference sequence). CDR3 protein: CASSQGPNTDTQYF. The CDR3 region has the DNA TGTGCCAGCAGCCAAGGGCCGAACACAGATACGCAGTATTTT.

The chain is built from TRBV9 and TRBJ1-2, with a possible D match to TRBD1 (6 bases). This CDR3 is 14 amino acids long. V lost 0 bases, J lost 7 bases, and 13 bases lay in between. Germline assignment: CDR1 SGDLS and CDR2 YYNGEE. This CDR3 is CASSVAGGALGYTF. CDR3 sequence (DNA): TGTGCCAGCAGCGTAGCTGGGGGGGCGCTTGGCTACACCTTC.

This chain links TRBV14 with TRBJ2-1; 7 positions agree with TRBD2. Trimming at V came to 1 base and at J to 0 bases, leaving 6 bases not matched to a gene. The germline V gene has CDR1 SGHDN and CDR2 FVKESK. The CDR3 is 17 amino acids. Here the CDR3 reads CASSQVWGGYSYNEQFF. CDR3 nucleotide sequence: TGTGCCAGCAGCCAAGTTTGGGGGGGGTACTCCTACAATGAGCAGTTCTTC.

This chain connects TRBV19 to TRBJ1-5, with 7 bases lining up with TRBD1. Trimming took 5 bases from V and 4 from J; bases not matched to a gene: 2. This CDR3 has 13 amino acids. Germline loops: CDR1 LNHDA, CDR2 SQIVND (reference sequence). CDR3 bases: TGTGCCAGTAGTGCACAGGGGAATCAGCCCCAGCATTTT. Its translation: CASSAQGNQPQHF. Based on the CDR3 plus reference TRBV19 and TRBJ1-5, the full variable domain is DGGITQSPKYLFRKEGQNVTLSCEQNLNHDAMYWYRQDPGQGLRLIYYSQIVNDFQKGDIAEGYSVSREKKESFPLTVTSAQKNPTAFYLCASSAQGNQPQHFGDGTRLSIL.

This sequence joins TRBV19 and TRBJ2-5; D remains unclear. The CDR3 loop spans 12 amino acids. Trimming stripped 6 bases from V and 3 bases from J, with 8 bases between. CDR1 and CDR2 from the germline V gene are LNHDA and SQIVND (reference sequence). CDR3 nucleotide sequence: TGTGCCAGTAGCAATCAAAAAGAGACCCAGTACTTC. Translated, it gives CASSNQKETQYF.

The rearrangement joins TRBV6-5 to TRBJ1-4; 7 bases agree with TRBD1. Germline V lookup: CDR1 MNHEY, CDR2 SVGAGI. Unmatched junction bases numbered 4, after V lost 5 bases and J lost 4 bases. The CDR3 length is 14 residues. Written as DNA, the CDR3 is TGTGCCAGCAGTCAGAGACAGGGTAATGAAAAACTGTTTTTT. Translating it yields CASSQRQGNEKLFF.

The chain joins TRBV5-1 to TRBJ2-1, with TRBD2 matching 9 bases. Germline trimming cut 1 base from V and 7 bases from J; bases unmatched to any gene: 6. The CDR3 is 15 amino acids. Germline CDR1 is SGHRS and CDR2 is YFSETQ. The CDR3 coding sequence is TGCGCCAGCAGCTTGATGGCGGGAGGGAGGAATGAGCAGTTCTTC. It is translated as CASSLMAGGRNEQFF.

The chain links TRBV5-8 to TRBJ1-1, with D maybe TRBD1 (6 bases). The V gene lost 3 bases and the J gene lost 11 bases, with 23 bases spanning the gap. This CDR3 comprises 15 residues. Germline loops: CDR1 SGHTS, CDR2 YDEGEE. CDR3 nucleotide sequence: TGTGCCAGCAGCTCCACCGGACAGACGAGCTCTTTGGCTTTCTTT. This gives the protein CASSSTGQTSSLAFF.

This clone has just a few counts. This chain uses TRBV12-3 or TRBV12-4 with TRBJ1-5, with D maybe TRBD1 (6 bases). The germline V and J ends were trimmed by 5 bases and 4 bases, with 9 bases remaining between them. The CDR3 contains 13 residues. The CDR3 reads CASSRTANQPQHF. For the CDR3, the DNA is TGTGCCAGCAGTAGGACAGCGAATCAGCCCCAGCATTTT.

This chain joins TRBV6-5 and TRBJ1-1, with a possible D match to TRBD1 (5 bases). Germline V gene data show CDR1 as MNHEY and CDR2 as SVGAGI. The CDR3 loop spans 13 amino acids. Trimming removed 4 bases from V and 3 bases from J, with 9 bases in between. The CDR3, as DNA: TGTGCCAGCAGTTCTACAGGCTACACTGAAGCTTTCTTT. The encoded protein is CASSSTGYTEAFF.

This clone was seen once. This chain links TRBV28 with TRBJ2-7; 9 bases are a match to TRBD1. J gave up 3 bases and V 4 bases, and 4 bases lay outside the gene matches. The CDR3 is 14 amino acids. Germline CDR1 is MDHEN and CDR2 is SYDVKM. The CDR3 sequence is CASSSDRGGYEQYF. The CDR3 nucleotides read TGTGCCAGCAGTTCTGACAGGGGGGGCTACGAGCAGTACTTC.